At least ten counts were recorded for the clone carrying this T cell receptor (beta chain). Its antigen remains unidentified. The TCRbeta library incorporated unique molecular identifiers. TCRdb re-called the PCR reads with MiXCR, one entry per CDR3 protein. The sample lists 330,000 or so distinct CDR3 sequences, approximately 7.3% seen once, with 9.1% in the top ten. The data originate from a study of T-cell reconstitution after alpha-beta-depleted transplantation in children. General study findings and limits: Newly generated T cells supplied most T-cell counts and diversity one year post-transplant.

With 1 base removed from V and 3 bases from J, the gap between germline ends came to 13 bases. The CDR3 totals 14 residues. Germline values: CDR1 GTSNPN, CDR2 SVGIG (reference sequence). This sequence was found in a female patient under 10 years old who had a stem cell transplant for Fanconi anemia, so the T cells may come from the graft donor. The chain couples TRBV30 to TRBJ2-7; weak D call: TRBD2 (5 bases). The source was peripheral blood, collected 360 days after TCRalphabeta/CD19-depleted stem cell transplant. CDR3 in amino acids: CAWSGAAEGYEQYF. The CDR3 DNA reads TGTGCCTGGAGTGGAGCCGCAGAGGGCTACGAGCAGTACTTC.